This TCR beta chain was observed in a study of identical twins (dated by TCRdb to about 2016). For context, the study as a whole: The study deep-sequenced TCR alpha and beta repertoires from monozygotic twins, unrelated adults of various ages and cord blood to test whether fetal clonotypes persist. Replicate twin experiments were performed at different times using different library preparation protocols to rule out contamination.

Worth noting for this clonotype: What this receptor recognizes is not known. Base qualities are not recorded, but no much larger clone differs from it by a single base.

Here is what the overall study found, with its caveats: Compared with coincidental sharing between unrelated individuals, out-of-frame TCR alpha sequences shared between twins had an excess of sequences with low generation probability. Recombination models systematically underestimated out-of-frame TCR alpha sharing in monozygotic twins but agreed with sharing between unrelated individuals. Abundant cord blood beta clonotypes carried fewer insertions; young adult naive repertoires showed a weaker similar trend, while memory repertoires showed none. In beta out-of-frame sequences, excess twin sharing was weaker, because having fewer shared sequences lowered the signal-to-noise ratio. Because the same donors could not be followed over many years, the conclusions depended on cross-sectional statistical analysis. Zero-insertion analyses could be partly confounded by invariant T cells such as MAIT and iNKT, though diverse VJ usage argued against such confounding for most clonotypes.

Library preparation was by 5' RACE. Instrument used: Illumina HiSeq 2000. A universal primer binding site was introduced by template switching, and a unique molecular identifier was present in the final cDNA, enabling accurate counting of TCR cDNA molecules. Specific primers in the conserved constant-segment region were used to synthesize first-strand cDNA for TCR alpha and beta chains. Each cDNA library was double barcoded, with a SMART-Mk sample barcode plus Illumina barcodes, to control for contamination. TruSeq adapter sequences, together with Illumina sample barcodes, were added in two successive PCR steps. The Illumina HiSeq platform was used with custom primers to sequence TCR alpha and beta cDNA libraries. On the study's bioinformatics: MiGEC processed the raw reads to extract unique molecular identifiers, while MiXCR was used to determine the CDR3 positions. For each individual, recombination models were inferred using an EM algorithm with the repgenHMM and IGoR tools. Shared clonotypes were analyzed with the tcR package in R, and sharing was normalized by the product of cloneset sizes. Out-of-frame nonproductive sequences were analyzed to study raw recombination free of thymic and clonal selection effects. TCRdb itself trimmed the public reads at Q25 with fastp, ran MiXCR and retained productive beta chains. Each entry merges the rows of one CDR3 protein and shows their most common DNA and genes. The V and J calls and clone size come from TCRdb's table, not from the authors' own analysis. The table for this sample lists approximately 1.8 million distinct CDR3 sequences; around 29% of them were counted only once. About 0.25% of the sample is held by the ten biggest clonotypes.

Only healthy Caucasian donors were included. Measured from the cysteine to the phenylalanine, the CDR3 is 15 residues long. The DNA shown is the 45-base CDR3, in frame from base 1. The germline V gene sets CDR1 to SGHVS and CDR2 to FQNEAQ. The V and J ends are trimmed by 3 bases and 8 bases, leaving 16 bases between them. The chain joins TRBV7-8 to TRBJ1-4, with TRBD1 tentatively as D gene (6 bases match). The source material was cord blood. The sequence was obtained from a newborn girl in good health. The CDR3 in this case is CASSFLGGRGEKLFF. DNA sequence: TGTGCCAGCAGCTTCCTGGGGGGGCGGGGAGAAAAACTGTTTTTT.